This T cell receptor (beta chain) came from a study of CD4 T cell repertoires in COVID-19. TCRdb's table, derived via immunoSEQ multiplex PCR, lists solely in-frame clones and lacks some. The sample lists fewer than 100,000 clones; roughly four fifths were seen once. Sequencing was done directly on freshly isolated, uncultured memory T cells. V trimming: 7 bases; J trimming: 7 bases; junction bases outside the gene matches: 5. Germline V lookup: CDR1 SNHLY, CDR2 FYNNEI. The CDR3 runs to 13 residues. The clonotype originates from a human donor who had COVID-19. The sequenced sample was CD4+ T cells from peripheral blood, obtained after recovery from COVID-19. The gene calls are TRBV2 and TRBJ1-4; 8 bases agree with TRBD1. The CDR3 region has the DNA TGTGCCAGCAATAAACAGGGGGGTGAAAAACTGTTTTTT. Protein: CASNKQGGEKLFF.